This TCR beta chain was documented in a study of cytomegalovirus exposure and HLA in healthy donors. Study-level results: In a later analysis, CMV-associated beta chains were mostly HLA-associated, it appeared. The productive fraction for most TCR beta V segments was about 87% or about 30% in an earlier analysis. Another analysis was done later, and it associated around 17,000 TCR beta sequences with HLA alleles at 0.05 false discovery rate. Exclusion applied to some V segments, including TRBV6-2 and TRBV6-3, as they were indistinguishable.

The PCR was carried out with 60 Vbeta primers and 13 Jbeta primers. Sequencing used immunoSEQ multiplex PCR; TCRdb keeps in-frame clones, though not all of them. The table has 200,000 to 250,000 clones, roughly 80% seen once. The germline gives CDR1 LNHDA, CDR2 SQIVND (reference sequence). The V gene lost 1 base and the J gene lost 4 bases, with 13 bases spanning the gap. This CDR3 contains 15 residues. As regards this clone: As yet, its antigen is unknown.

The source material was PBMCs. This TCR was recovered from a man aged 50 to 60 in good health and CMV-seronegative. The gene calls are TRBV19 and TRBJ1-2, with D tentatively TRBD1 (5 bases). CDR3 sequence (DNA): TGTGCCAGTAGTATAGGGGAGGGGATCGGCTATGGCTACACCTTC. This encodes CASSIGEGIGYGYTF.